In this sample, the clone carrying this T cell receptor beta chain turned up many times. The antigen is unknown. Amplification yielded TCR beta CDR3 regions, with RNA transcripts as the source. The HTBI primer set served for first-round RT-PCR of the TCR CDR3. TCRdb reprocessed the multiplex PCR reads via MiXCR and lists one record per CDR3 protein. The sample consists of about 260,000 distinct CDR3 sequences, less than 20% of them appearing once. The data were obtained in a study of T cells in Graves' hyperthyroidism and ophthalmopathy. Study-level findings and limits: Classification by a 13 V-J model distinguished ophthalmopathy from stable hyperthyroidism. Appearing also in blood were most of the thyroid clonotypes expanded above 0.001. The model's output predicted ophthalmopathy at a median of 6.5 months prior to onset.

The CDR3 is made up of 18 amino acids. The V and J ends lost 5 bases and 3 bases, in that order; junction bases with no gene match: 17. The V gene's germline CDR1 is SGHAT and CDR2 FQNNGV. The V and J genes are TRBV11-2 and TRBJ1-1; 8 bases match TRBD1. This clonotype was sampled from a woman aged 18-29 years with Graves' ophthalmopathy. Sequenced input: blood. CDR3 sequence: CASSPTASRTGLDTEAFF. The CDR3 nucleotides read TGTGCCAGCAGCCCCACCGCCTCCCGGACAGGGTTGGACACTGAAGCTTTCTTT. Together with reference TRBV11-2 and TRBJ1-1, the CDR3 gives the full variable domain: EAGVAQSPRYKIIEKRQSVAFWCNPISGHATLYWYQQILGQGPKLLIQFQNNGVVDDSQLPKDRFSAERLKGVDSTLKIQPAKLEDSAVYLCASSPTASRTGLDTEAFFGQGTRLTVV.